This T cell receptor (beta chain) was profiled in a study of blood T cell repertoires in COVID-19. Study in general: Samples taken during acute and convalescent COVID-19 were collected in the United States, Italy and Spain.

CDR3 length: 23 amino acids. The ends lost 2 bases at V and 0 bases at J; junction bases unmatched: 22. Germline V CDR1 and CDR2: LNHNV, YYDKDF (reference sequence). Sequencing used immunoSEQ multiplex PCR; TCRdb keeps in-frame clones, though not all of them. Of 150,000 or so clones listed, around four fifths are singletons. This clonotype originated in a human donor in a cohort sampled during active COVID-19. The sequenced sample was peripheral blood. The chain has TRBV15 and TRBJ2-1; TRBD2 aligns across 10 bases. CDR3 region: CATSRYRPLRGLAGVSSYNEQFF. The CDR3 DNA is TGTGCCACCAGCAGATATCGCCCCCTAAGGGGGCTAGCGGGAGTGAGCTCCTACAATGAGCAGTTCTTC.